This T cell receptor beta chain was sequenced in a study of regulatory T cells in long-lasting Graves disease. Arm-PCR of CDR3 regions with iRepertoire HTBI primers generated TCR beta libraries. In the original workflow: Samples collectively showed more than 55 TRBV and approximately 13 TRBJ segments. Each CDR3 protein is one row after TCRdb ran MiXCR on the multiplex PCR reads. In this record, the V and J calls reflect TCRdb's handling and not the investigators' own analysis. Of 400,000 to 600,000 distinct CDR3 sequences in the sample, about a fifth were seen once. This clonotype was seen many times. Antigen unknown. The study, taken as a whole, reports: What was studied was peripheral blood only, and not thyroid tissue.

The CDR3 runs to 12 residues. The ends were cut back, 1 base at V and 10 bases at J, with 10 bases in the middle. Germline CDR1 SEHNR, CDR2 FQNEAQ (reference sequence). Time point defined: persistent/refractory GD, antithyroid drugs over 5 years with positive TRAb. From PBMCs, RNA was extracted and then used to make the TCR library. This chain connects TRBV7-9 to TRBJ1-2, with D perhaps TRBD1 (6 bases). The sample in question was peripheral blood mononuclear cells (PBMCs), obtained when the disease was refractory, from a patient treated with antithyroid drugs. This receptor was identified in a female donor with Graves disease. The CDR3 reads CASSLEGQLYTF. The CDR3 region has the DNA TGTGCCAGCAGCTTAGAAGGACAGCTCTACACCTTC.